This T cell receptor (beta chain) was sequenced in a study of T cell responses to AZD1222 COVID-19 vaccine (dated by TCRdb to the early 2020s). For the wider study: AZD1222 recipients whose second dose came at about 4 weeks and those whose second dose came at about 12 weeks were combined into one group, since spike-specific TCR depth and breadth did not differ between the two schedules. A total of 240 or so trial participants underwent TCR sequencing, of whom about 210 had received two doses of AZD1222 and about 25 had received two doses of the MenACWY control vaccine. Trial participants were enrolled into age subgroups of 18-55, 56-69 and 70-plus years, which contained about 150, 28 and 57 TCR-sequenced participants, respectively.

The CDR3 regions of human TCRbeta chains were analyzed by immunosequencing. The original pipeline was this. TCRs in the repertoires were matched against a reference library of SARS-CoV-2-specific TCRs that had been generated with the MIRA antigen-specificity platform. Breadth was defined as the fraction of unique TCRs that were SARS-CoV-2-associated. Depth was defined as the fraction of total T cells that were SARS-CoV-2-associated. Each spike-specific TCR was assigned to its reactive spike region and to a CD4 or CD8 class using the MIRA data. Log10-transformed breadth and depth values were compared by one-way ANOVA with Sidak's multiple comparisons tests. TCRdb took this table from immuneACCESS and kept in-frame rearrangements with V and J called. Such tables lack part of the clones; where checked against another copy, unresolved V genes explain under half of the gap, and the rest is unexplained. V and J calls and clone size are given by that table; D and trimming were obtained from the DNA. For this sample the table gives 150,000 to 200,000 clones, of which around 87% were detected only once. The top ten constitute 6.9% of the sample.

Beyond this particular receptor, the publication reports: Conclusions about previously exposed vaccinees were limited because only a handful of AZD1222 recipients were SARS-CoV-2 seropositive at baseline. In the small 56-69-year group, the increase in depth fell short of significance, most likely because of low power. The vaccine-associated CD4 TCRs covered the entire spike protein, and the dominant responses fell in regions 160-218 and 743-854. Spike-specific TCR breadth and depth rose significantly after two AZD1222 doses compared with day 0 and with MenACWY recipients. Participants were mostly white British and included more females than males, and it was suggested by the authors that clonal diversity may have been underestimated. Reportedly, close to half of the unique spike-specific TCRs recognized epitopes lying outside the regions that are mutated in the B.1.351 and B.1.1.7 variants. Because no day 14 peak-response samples were available, the repertoires could be characterized only after the peak T cell response.

The CDR3 runs 15 residues from the cysteine to the phenylalanine. Just CDR3 DNA is preserved here, 45 bases in frame from base 1. Cut back by 0 bases and 4 bases, the V and J ends lie 11 bases apart. From a lookup of the germline V gene, CDR1 and CDR2 are LGHNA and YSLEER. This specimen's time point label, per the study, means: baseline before first vaccination. Vaccinee samples came from UK trials COV001 and COV002, including a single-blind randomized controlled phase 2/3 trial of AZD1222 (ChAdOx1 nCoV-19) in healthy adults. For TCRbeta chain sequencing, PBMC samples from trial participants were taken at day 0 and at day 28 after the second dose. On this clone itself: The antigen this receptor binds is unknown. Base qualities were left out, and no much larger clone turns up one base away.

The chain was built from TRBV4-3 and TRBJ2-3; no confident D gene assignment can be made. The material was peripheral blood, obtained on day 0 of AZD1222 vaccination. This clonotype originated in an adult in good health. The DNA is TGCGCCAGCAGCCAAGACTTGCCTCCCCCAGATACGCAGTATTTT. Its protein is CASSQDLPPPDTQYF.